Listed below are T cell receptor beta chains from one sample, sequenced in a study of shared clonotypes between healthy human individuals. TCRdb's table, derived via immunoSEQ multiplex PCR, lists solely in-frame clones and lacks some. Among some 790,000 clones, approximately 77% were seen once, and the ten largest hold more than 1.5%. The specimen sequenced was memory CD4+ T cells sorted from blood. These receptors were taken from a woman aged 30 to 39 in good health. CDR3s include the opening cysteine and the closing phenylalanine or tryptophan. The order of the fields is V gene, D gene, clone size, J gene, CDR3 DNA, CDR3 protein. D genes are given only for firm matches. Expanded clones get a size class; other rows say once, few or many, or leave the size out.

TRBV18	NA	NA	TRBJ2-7	TGTGCCAGCTCACCCGACGGGACTTCCTACGAGCAGTACTTC	CASSPDGTSYEQYF
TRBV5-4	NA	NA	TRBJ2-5	TGTGCCAGCAACCCCGGGACGGGCCAAGAGACCCAGTACTTC	CASNPGTGQETQYF
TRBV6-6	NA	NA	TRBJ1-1	TGTGCCAGCAGTTACGTAGGACAGAGGAACACTGAAGCTTTCTTT	CASSYVGQRNTEAFF
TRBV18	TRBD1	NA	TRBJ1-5	TGTGCCAGCTCTCTAGACAGGGGCAATCAGCCCCAGCATTTT	CASSLDRGNQPQHF
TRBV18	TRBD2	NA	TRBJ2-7	TGTGCCAGCTCACGCCAGGGACTAGCGGGAGGGCTAGGCTACGAGCAGTACTTC	CASSRQGLAGGLGYEQYF
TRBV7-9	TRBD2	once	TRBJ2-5	TGTGCCAGCAGCCAACTAGCGGGAGGGGAGACCCAGTACTTC	CASSQLAGGETQYF
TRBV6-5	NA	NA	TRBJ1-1	TGTGCCAGCGGGGGGGCTATCACTGAAGCTTTCTTT	CASGGAITEAFF
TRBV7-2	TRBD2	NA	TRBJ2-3	TGTGCCAGCAGCTTAGATGGCGCTAGCGGGAGACGGACGCAGTATTTT	CASSLDGASGRRTQYF
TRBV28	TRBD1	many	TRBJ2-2	TGTGCCAGCAGAGGACCGGGACAGGGGATAACCGGGGAGCTGTTTTTT	CASRGPGQGITGELFF
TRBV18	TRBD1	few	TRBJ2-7	TGTGCCAGCTCACCACCGAACAGGGGCTCCTCCTACGAGCAGTACTTC	CASSPPNRGSSYEQYF
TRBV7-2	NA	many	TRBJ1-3	TGTGCCAGCAGCTTACAGTACACAAAAGTCTCTGGAAACACCATATATTTT	CASSLQYTKVSGNTIYF
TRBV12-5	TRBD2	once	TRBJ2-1	TGTGCTAGTGGTTCGCCGACTAGCGGGAGCTCGTATGAGCAGTTCTTC	CASGSPTSGSSYEQFF
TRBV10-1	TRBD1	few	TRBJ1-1	TGCGCCAGCACGCCGGGACAGGGGGTTTTGGGTAGAACTGAAGCTTTCTTT	CASTPGQGVLGRTEAFF
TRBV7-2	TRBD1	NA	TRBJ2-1	TGTGCCAGCAGCTGGGGGGACAGGGGCTACGACAATGAGCAGTTCTTC	CASSWGDRGYDNEQFF
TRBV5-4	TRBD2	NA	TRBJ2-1	TGTGCCAGCAGCAGACAGACTAGCGGGAAGGGTGGTGAGCAGTTCTTC	CASSRQTSGKGGEQFF
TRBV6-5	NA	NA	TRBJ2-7	TGTGCCAGCAGTCCCAGAGACGGATCCTACGAGCAGTACTTC	CASSPRDGSYEQYF
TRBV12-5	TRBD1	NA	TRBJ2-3	TGTGCTAGTGCCCCGACAGGGGAAGCCGATACGCAGTATTTT	CASAPTGEADTQYF
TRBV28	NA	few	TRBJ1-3	TGTGCCAGCAGCTCGGGGACAACTGGAAACACCATATATTTT	CASSSGTTGNTIYF
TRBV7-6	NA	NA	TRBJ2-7	TGTGCCAGCAGTCTTAGGGGAGTCGGTTCCCTACACGAGCAGTACTTC	CASSLRGVGSLHEQYF
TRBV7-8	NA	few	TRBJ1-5	TGTGCCAGCAGCTTAGCCGGGGTCAATCAGCCCCAGCATTTT	CASSLAGVNQPQHF
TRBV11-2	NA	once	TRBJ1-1	TGTGCCAGCAGCTTATTGTGGGGGGCGAACACTGAAGCTTTCTTT	CASSLLWGANTEAFF
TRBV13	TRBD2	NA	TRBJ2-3	TGTGCCAACAGCTTAGGCGGGAGTGGAAATACGCAGTATTTT	CANSLGGSGNTQYF
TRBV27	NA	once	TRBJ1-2	TGTGCCAGCTCCGGGGTAATCTCTGGTGGCTACACCTTC	CASSGVISGGYTF
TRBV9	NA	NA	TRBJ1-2	TGTGCCAGCAGCGTAGACAGGGCTAACTATGGCTACACCTTC	CASSVDRANYGYTF
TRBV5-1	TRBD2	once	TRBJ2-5	TGCGCCAGCGGCTTGAGGACTAGCGGGCCCCAAGAGACCCAGTACTTC	CASGLRTSGPQETQYF
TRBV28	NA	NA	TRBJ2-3	TGTGCCAGCAGTTTATACCTCTTACCGGATACGCAGTATTTT	CASSLYLLPDTQYF
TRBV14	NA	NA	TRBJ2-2	TGTGCCAGCAGCCGCAAGCTCGGACCAGCGAACACCGGGGAGCTGTTTTTT	CASSRKLGPANTGELFF
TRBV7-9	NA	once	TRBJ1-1	TGTGCCAGCAGCTTAAATCCGACAGGTGCGAACACTGAAGCTTTCTTT	CASSLNPTGANTEAFF
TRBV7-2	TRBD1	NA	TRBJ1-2	TGTGCCAGCAGCCGGCTCTCAGGGGGCGGCTATGGCTACACCTTC	CASSRLSGGGYGYTF
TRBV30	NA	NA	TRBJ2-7	TGTGCCTGGAAGGGGATGGGTCACTACGAGCAGTACTTC	CAWKGMGHYEQYF
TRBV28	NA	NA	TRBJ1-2	TGTGCCAGCATGGGAAACCTCTATGGCTACACCTTC	CASMGNLYGYTF
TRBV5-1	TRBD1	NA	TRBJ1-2	TGCGCCAGCAGCTTGCCAGGGGGCGGCTACACCTTC	CASSLPGGGYTF
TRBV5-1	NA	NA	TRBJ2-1	TGCGCCAGCAGCTTGGACTCCGCCTCCTACAATGAGCAGTTCTTC	CASSLDSASYNEQFF
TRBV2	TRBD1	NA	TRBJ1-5	TGTGCCAGCACCAGGGGGCAGGGTGGCCAGCCCCAGCATTTT	CASTRGQGGQPQHF
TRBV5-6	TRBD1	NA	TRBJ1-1	TGTGCCAGCAGCTTGAGGGGGCGCGACACTGAAGCTTTCTTT	CASSLRGRDTEAFF
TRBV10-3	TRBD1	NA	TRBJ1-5	TGTGCCATCAGTGGGACAGGGGGAAGTCAGCCCCAGCATTTT	CAISGTGGSQPQHF
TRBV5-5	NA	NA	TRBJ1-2	TGTGCCAGCAGCTACTTAGGGGGCTACACCTTC	CASSYLGGYTF
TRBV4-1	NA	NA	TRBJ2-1	TGCGCCAGCAGCCAAGTTTCGCGCCTTGCGGGCAATGAGCAGTTCTTC	CASSQVSRLAGNEQFF
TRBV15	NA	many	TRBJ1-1	TGTGCCACCAGCAGAGATAAATCGGGGGGGCGCCCAGCTTTCTTT	CATSRDKSGGRPAFF
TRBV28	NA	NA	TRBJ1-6	TGTGCCAGCAGCCAGGGTTTATCACCCCTCCACTTT	CASSQGLSPLHF
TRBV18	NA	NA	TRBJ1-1	TGTGCCAGCTCCCGCGCGGTAGCAGGAGAAACTGAAGCTTTCTTT	CASSRAVAGETEAFF
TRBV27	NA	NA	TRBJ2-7	TGTGCCAGCAGCCCGGGGTCCAGGGAGTACGAGCAGTACTTC	CASSPGSREYEQYF
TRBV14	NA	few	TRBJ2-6	TGTGCCAGCAGCTCGAGTGTCAACGTCCTGACTTTC	CASSSSVNVLTF
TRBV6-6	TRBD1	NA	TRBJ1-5	TGTGCCAGCAGTCGACAGGGGTCCCGTAGCAATCAGCCCCAGCATTTT	CASSRQGSRSNQPQHF